These 18 T cell receptor beta chains share one sample of origin, sequenced in a study of blood T cell repertoires in COVID-19. Repertoires were generated with immunoSEQ multiplex PCR, while TCRdb's copy carries only in-frame clones and drops some. Of approximately 170,000 clones listed, 80% to 90% are singletons. Sequenced input: PBMCs or T cells enriched from blood (not recorded which). These receptors were taken from a woman in her forties or fifties in a cohort exposed to, infected with or recovered from COVID-19 (not recorded which).

V is TRBV5-1 and J is TRBJ2-2, with D tentatively TRBD2 (6 bases). V was pared by 0 bases and J by 6 bases, with 12 bases between. CDR1 is SGHRS and CDR2 is YFSETQ in the germline V gene. The CDR3 runs 15 residues. In DNA, the CDR3 is TGCGCCAGCAGCTTGGATGCGGGGCCCTCCGGGGAGCTGTTTTTT. It translates to CASSLDAGPSGELFF.

The chain carries TRBV4-3 and TRBJ1-5; D is undetermined. From germline, CDR1 is LGHNA and CDR2 YSLEER. Trimming took 2 bases from V and 0 from J, leaving 14 bases between them. The CDR3 has 17 amino acids. CDR3 in amino acids: CASSQHLSADSNQPQHF. The CDR3 nucleotides are TGCGCCAGCAGCCAACATCTAAGCGCGGATAGCAATCAGCCCCAGCATTTT.

The chain links TRBV29-1 to TRBJ2-7, with 10 bases matching TRBD1. This CDR3 is 17 amino acids long. V shed 3 bases, J shed 3 bases, and the junction held 14 bases outside the gene matches. In germline, CDR1 is SQVTM, CDR2 ANQGSEA. This CDR3 reads CSVEDPGQGKGLYEQYF. For the CDR3, the DNA is TGCAGCGTTGAGGACCCGGGACAGGGGAAAGGGCTCTACGAGCAGTACTTC.

The chain is built from TRBV6-5 and TRBJ1-4, with a weak D call TRBD1 (6 bases). The V end was cut by 2 bases, the J end by 2 bases, with 12 bases between. CDR3 size: 16 residues. From germline, CDR1 is MNHEY and CDR2 SVGAGI. This chain's CDR3 is CASSYGGALTNEKLFF. DNA of the CDR3: TGTGCCAGCAGTTACGGGGGGGCACTCACTAATGAAAAACTGTTTTTT.

The genes are TRBV29-1 and TRBJ2-1; TRBD2 agrees at 8 bases. This CDR3 comprises 13 residues. V was clipped by 6 bases and J by 7 bases; unmatched bases: 8. Germline CDR1 SQVTM, CDR2 ANQGSEA. CDR3 bases: TGCAGCGTACGGGGGGGATACTGGAATGAGCAGTTCTTC. Its translation: CSVRGGYWNEQFF.

The rearrangement links TRBV5-1 to TRBJ2-1, with 9 bases matching TRBD2. The germline V gene encodes CDR1 SGHRS and CDR2 YFSETQ. Losses at the gene ends were 0 bases for V and 8 bases for J; bases not matched to a gene: 6. The CDR3 is 15 residues long. CDR3 protein: CASSLVASGDDEQFF. The CDR3 DNA follows: TGCGCCAGCAGCTTGGTGGCTAGCGGGGATGATGAGCAGTTCTTC.

The CDR3 protein is CASSSRTGSTDTQYF. The CDR3 DNA is TGTGCCAGCAGCTCAAGGACAGGGAGCACAGATACGCAGTATTTT. The V call is TRBV11-3, the J call TRBJ2-3, with 8 bases fitting TRBD1. Germline V gives CDR1 SGHNT, CDR2 YENEEA. This CDR3 contains 15 residues. V lost 4 bases to trimming and J lost 0 bases; unmatched junction nucleotides: 3.

This clone occurred once. The chain combines TRBV7-2 with TRBJ1-5, with D possibly being TRBD1 (5 bases). This CDR3 has 16 residues. V was pared by 5 bases and J by 6 bases, with 20 bases between. CDR1 is SGHTA, CDR2 FQGNSA, per germline. CDR3 coding DNA: TGTGCCAGCAGCCTACCGGGGGGGGTAGCGGGTCAGCCCCAGCATTTT. This codes for CASSLPGGVAGQPQHF.

Note on this clone: This sample also contains other DNA sequences that code for the same CDR3. The rearrangement uses TRBV18 and TRBJ1-1; TRBD1 might be the D (5 bases). The CDR3 sequence is 15 residues long. V was cut by 3 bases and J by 2 bases, with 13 bases left in between. Germline V gene lookup returns CDR1 KGHSH and CDR2 LQKENI. CDR3 nucleotide sequence: TGTGCCAGCTCACCCCTAGACAGTCCCAACACTGAAGCTTTCTTT. It is translated as CASSPLDSPNTEAFF.

The chain is built from TRBV5-5 and TRBJ2-7, with D perhaps TRBD2 (7 bases). The CDR3 runs 15 residues. Trimming cost V 0 bases and J 6 bases, with 16 bases left between them. Germline V gives CDR1 SGHKS, CDR2 YYEKEE (reference sequence). This chain's CDR3 is CASSLALGGAGEQYF. CDR3 bases: TGTGCCAGCAGCTTGGCCTTGGGGGGGGCAGGCGAGCAGTACTTC.

This rearrangement joins TRBV30 to TRBJ2-7; 7 positions agree with TRBD1. This CDR3 has 15 amino acids. Per germline, CDR1 GTSNPN and CDR2 SVGIG (reference sequence). V trimming: 1 base; J trimming: 0 bases; junction bases outside the gene matches: 6. For the CDR3, the DNA is TGTGCCTGGAGTGCCGACAGGGCCCTCTCCTACGAGCAGTACTTC. Its protein is CAWSADRALSYEQYF.

This chain uses TRBV3-1 (or the pseudogene TRBV3-2) with TRBJ2-1; 10 bases map to TRBD1. The germline V gene has CDR1 LGHDT and CDR2 YNNKEL (reference sequence). Trimming removed 4 bases from V and 7 bases from J; junction bases left unmatched: 4. This CDR3 has 14 residues. The CDR3 protein is CASSLGQGLNEQFF. Written as DNA, the CDR3 is TGTGCCAGCAGCCTGGGACAGGGGCTTAATGAGCAGTTCTTC.

V usage is TRBV2 and J usage is TRBJ2-5, with a weak D call TRBD2 (6 bases). Germline loops: CDR1 SNHLY, CDR2 FYNNEI. Trimming left V 6 bases short and J 7 bases short, with 24 bases between. CDR3 length: 16 residues. Here the CDR3 reads CASSGPAGRLELTQYF. For the CDR3, the DNA is TGTGCCAGCAGCGGTCCAGCCGGGCGACTAGAGTTGACCCAGTACTTC.

V and J are TRBV3-1 (or the pseudogene TRBV3-2) and TRBJ2-1, with 12 bases that match TRBD2. With V trimmed by 2 bases and J by 0 bases, 2 bases remained unmatched. The CDR3 extends over 17 amino acids. Germline V CDR1 and CDR2: LGHDT, YNNKEL (reference sequence). CDR3 in DNA: TGTGCCAGCAGCCAAACGACTAGCGGGAGCTCCTACAATGAGCAGTTCTTC. This sequence encodes CASSQTTSGSSYNEQFF.

The chain carries TRBV6-2 or TRBV6-3 and TRBJ2-3; 12 bases match TRBD1. Germline-derived CDR1 and CDR2 are MNHEY and SVGEGT. V shed 5 bases, J shed 4 bases, and the junction held 4 bases outside the gene matches. The CDR3 has 15 residues. CDR3 amino acids: CASSGGQGAADTQYF. CDR3 DNA sequence: TGTGCCAGCAGTGGGGGACAGGGGGCCGCAGATACGCAGTATTTT.

The V gene is TRBV19, the J gene TRBJ1-1; 8 nucleotides align to TRBD1. Germline trimming cut 2 bases from V and 4 bases from J; bases unmatched to any gene: 6. Germline V gene data show CDR1 as LNHDA and CDR2 as SQIVND (reference sequence). CDR3 length equals 15 residues. CDR3 in amino acids: CASSITGGSGTEAFF. The CDR3, as DNA: TGTGCCAGTAGTATAACAGGGGGATCAGGCACTGAAGCTTTCTTT. Full variable domain (missing parts from reference TRBV19 and TRBJ1-1): DGGITQSPKYLFRKEGQNVTLSCEQNLNHDAMYWYRQDPGQGLRLIYYSQIVNDFQKGDIAEGYSVSREKKESFPLTVTSAQKNPTAFYLCASSITGGSGTEAFFGQGTRLTVV.

This sequence joins TRBV4-2 and TRBJ2-1; TRBD2 agrees at 9 bases. The length of the CDR3 is 17 residues. Germline V CDR1 and CDR2: LGHNA, YNFKEQ. V shed 1 base, J shed 6 bases, and the junction held 10 bases outside the gene matches. CDR3 amino acids: CASSQGSGGNRGNEQFF. DNA of the CDR3: TGTGCCAGCAGCCAAGGAAGCGGGGGGAACCGGGGCAATGAGCAGTTCTTC.

The V gene is TRBV19, the J gene TRBJ2-5; D gene ambiguous. The CDR3 has 11 residues. The germline V gene has CDR1 LNHDA and CDR2 SQIVND (reference sequence). The V end lost 10 bases, the J end lost 5 bases, and 11 bases lay between the germline ends. Written as DNA, the CDR3 is TGTGCCACAAAGACCGGGGAGACCCAGTACTTC. Translation: CATKTGETQYF.